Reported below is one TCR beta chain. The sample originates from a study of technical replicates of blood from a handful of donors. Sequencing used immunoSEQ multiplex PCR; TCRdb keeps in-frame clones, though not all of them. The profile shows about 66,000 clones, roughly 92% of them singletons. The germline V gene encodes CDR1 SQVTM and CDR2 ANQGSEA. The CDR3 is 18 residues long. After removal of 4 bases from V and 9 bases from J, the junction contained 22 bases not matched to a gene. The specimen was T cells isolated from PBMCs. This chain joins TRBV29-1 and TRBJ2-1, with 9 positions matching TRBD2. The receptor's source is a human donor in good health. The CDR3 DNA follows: TGCAGCGTTGTTTCGGGTTCTTCGAGGGGTAGCGGGAGCGGTGAGCAGTTCTTC. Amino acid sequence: CSVVSGSSRGSGSGEQFF.